A selection of T cell receptor beta chains follows, all from one sample in a study of blood T cell repertoires in COVID-19. Some clones are missing from TCRdb's copy, which holds only in-frame ones; the method was immunoSEQ multiplex PCR. Here the sample spans approximately 170,000 clones, about 84% being singletons. The sample taken for sequencing was PBMCs or T cells enriched from blood (not recorded which). These receptors were obtained from a man in his forties or fifties who had recovered from COVID-19. Each CDR3 is given with its conserved first and last residue. The order of the fields is V gene, D gene, clone size, J gene, CDR3 DNA, CDR3 protein. D genes are given only for firm matches. Size is omitted from some rows. Given values are once, few, many or a class for expanded clones.

TRBV5-1,.,.,TRBJ1-2,TGCGCCAGCAGCTTGGCCTCGGGACAACTCTATGGCTACACCTTC,CASSLASGQLYGYTF
TRBV7-2,TRBD2,.,TRBJ2-7,TGTGCCAGCAGCTTAGGTGGGAGGGCAGGGAGCTCCTACGAGCAGTACTTC,CASSLGGRAGSSYEQYF
TRBV21-1,.,once,TRBJ1-5,TGTGCCAGCAACTTAACTCCGGGACAAAGAGATAGCAATCAGCCCCAGCATTTT,CASNLTPGQRDSNQPQHF
TRBV5-6,.,.,TRBJ2-3,TGTGCCAGCAGCCCGCCGAGGGGGGGGAGGACTAGCACAGATACGCAGTATTTT,CASSPPRGGRTSTDTQYF
TRBV29-1,TRBD2,.,TRBJ2-3,TGCAGCGTTCGCGGGGGGGCCTCTAGCACAGATACGCAGTATTTT,CSVRGGASSTDTQYF
TRBV10-3,TRBD1,once,TRBJ1-2,TGTGCCATCAGGACCGACGGGACAGTTTATCCGCGGGACTATGGCTACACCTTC,CAIRTDGTVYPRDYGYTF
TRBV7-2,TRBD2,.,TRBJ2-5,TGTGCCAGCAGCCCCCTAGCGGGGTCGCCCCAGTACTTC,CASSPLAGSPQYF
TRBV5-1,TRBD1,.,TRBJ1-4,TGCGCCAGCAGCCCCCAGGACAGGGCAGGAGAAAAACTGTTTTTT,CASSPQDRAGEKLFF
TRBV4-3,TRBD1,.,TRBJ1-6,TGCGCCAGCAGCCAAGGGACAGGAAAAAATTCACCCCTCCACTTT,CASSQGTGKNSPLHF
TRBV5-1,TRBD1,.,TRBJ1-4,TGCGCCAGCAGCTTGCAGGGTCGGTTAGAGACAGGGGAAAAACTGTTTTTT,CASSLQGRLETGEKLFF
TRBV6-5,.,.,TRBJ2-5,TGTGCCAGCAGGGGGCGTGCGTGGGAGACCCAGTACTTC,CASRGRAWETQYF
TRBV14,TRBD1,once,TRBJ2-3,TGTGCCAGCAGCCGACGGACAGGTTCCGAAGATACGCAGTATTTT,CASSRRTGSEDTQYF
TRBV14,.,.,TRBJ1-1,TGTGCCAGCAGCCAGGGGCAGAACACTGAAGCTTTCTTT,CASSQGQNTEAFF
TRBV7-2,TRBD2,.,TRBJ2-3,TGTGCCAGCAGCTTAGGCGGGCGGGGGAGTGGGCTCGCAGATACGCAGTATTTT,CASSLGGRGSGLADTQYF
TRBV5-4,.,once,TRBJ1-1,TGTGCCAGCAGCTCGCCAAAAGGACAGACACCCGAAGCTTTCTTT,CASSSPKGQTPEAFF
TRBV12-5,TRBD1,.,TRBJ1-5,TGTGCTAGTAGGGGACAGGGAGCTATTCAGCCCCAGCATTTT,CASRGQGAIQPQHF
TRBV4-1,.,.,TRBJ2-5,TGCGCCAGCAGCCAACAGGGGTCCCAAGAGACCCAGTACTTC,CASSQQGSQETQYF
TRBV7-3,TRBD2,.,TRBJ2-2,TGTGCCAGCAGCGCCTTAGCGGGGGACCCGAACACCGGGGAGCTGTTTTTT,CASSALAGDPNTGELFF
TRBV30,.,.,TRBJ1-2,TGTGCCTGGAGCGTTCGGGGCTATGGCTACACCTTC,CAWSVRGYGYTF
TRBV4-3,TRBD1,.,TRBJ1-2,TGCGCCAGCAGCCAAGAATTGACAGGGGGCTATGGCTACACCTTC,CASSQELTGGYGYTF
TRBV5-6,.,.,TRBJ2-1,TGTGCCAGCAGCCGTTACAATGAGCAGTTCTTC,CASSRYNEQFF
TRBV5-1,TRBD1,.,TRBJ2-5,TGCGCCAGCCAGGACAGGGGCGGGGTTGAGACCCAGTACTTC,CASQDRGGVETQYF
TRBV10-3,TRBD2,few,TRBJ2-3,TGTGCCATCAGTGCGACTAGCGGGCTAAGAGATACGCAGTATTTT,CAISATSGLRDTQYF
TRBV10-3,TRBD2,.,TRBJ2-1,TGTGCCATCAGCCGAGGGACTAGCGGGGGCCTCAATGAGCAGTTCTTC,CAISRGTSGGLNEQFF
TRBV2,TRBD2,.,TRBJ2-1,TGTGCCAGCAGTGCCAACCGACTAGCGGGGGACAATGAGCAGTTCTTC,CASSANRLAGDNEQFF
TRBV5-4,.,few,TRBJ2-2,TGTGCCAGCAGCTTGAATGCTAGGGGCACCGGGGAGCTGTTTTTT,CASSLNARGTGELFF
TRBV6-6,TRBD1,few,TRBJ1-2,TGTGCCAGCAGTCAGCCTTCCGGGACAGGGGTCGGTGGAGGCTACACCTTC,CASSQPSGTGVGGGYTF
TRBV2,.,once,TRBJ2-7,TGTGCCAGCAGTGGAGGCAGGGTTGCATACGAGCAGTACTTC,CASSGGRVAYEQYF
TRBV7-9,TRBD1,.,TRBJ1-1,TGTGCCAGCAGCTTAGTACAGGGGAGGACTGAAGCTTTCTTT,CASSLVQGRTEAFF
TRBV7-8,TRBD2,.,TRBJ2-7,TGTGCCAGCAGCTTAGTCTGGGGGGGGAAGCAGTACTTC,CASSLVWGGKQYF
TRBV6-2/TRBV6-3,.,.,TRBJ1-2,TGTGCCAGCAGCCTTACAGGGAACTATGGCTACACCTTC,CASSLTGNYGYTF
TRBV2,.,.,TRBJ1-4,TGTGCCAGCAGTGAAAGCGGGGGTGGCGAAAAACTGTTTTTT,CASSESGGGEKLFF
TRBV12-3/TRBV12-4,.,.,TRBJ1-5,TGTGCCAGCACTGGGCTACCTAATCAGCCCCAGCATTTT,CASTGLPNQPQHF
TRBV5-1,TRBD1,.,TRBJ1-2,TGCGCCAGCAGGACAGGGGGCGAGTTGTATGGCTACACCTTC,CASRTGGELYGYTF
TRBV10-2,.,many,TRBJ1-4,TGCGCCAGCAGTTCCGGGGGGGTTAATGAAAAACTGTTTTTT,CASSSGGVNEKLFF
TRBV7-2,TRBD1,.,TRBJ1-2,TGTGCCAGCTTTGGTGGGCAGGGGGGAGGCTACACCTTC,CASFGGQGGGYTF
TRBV21-1,.,.,TRBJ2-7,TGTGCCAGCAGCAAGAGGGCCGGAGTTAACTCCTACGAGCAGTACTTC,CASSKRAGVNSYEQYF